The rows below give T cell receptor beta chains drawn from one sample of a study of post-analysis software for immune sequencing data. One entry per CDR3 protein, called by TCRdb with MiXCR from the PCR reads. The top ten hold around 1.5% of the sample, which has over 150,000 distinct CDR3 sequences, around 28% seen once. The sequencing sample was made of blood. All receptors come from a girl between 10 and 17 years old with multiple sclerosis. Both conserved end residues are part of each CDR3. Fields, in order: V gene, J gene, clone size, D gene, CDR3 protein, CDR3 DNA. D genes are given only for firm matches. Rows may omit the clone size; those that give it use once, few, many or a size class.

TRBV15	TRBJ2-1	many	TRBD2	CATSRVGIPSGRARYNEQFF	TGTGCCACCAGCAGAGTAGGGATCCCTAGCGGGAGGGCGAGGTACAATGAGCAGTTCTTC
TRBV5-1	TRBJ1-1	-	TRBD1	CASRTGANTEAFF	TGCGCCAGCCGGACAGGGGCGAACACTGAAGCTTTCTTT
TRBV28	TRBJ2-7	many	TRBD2	CASNLPTSGTTYEQYF	TGTGCCAGCAACCTACCGACTAGCGGGACCACCTACGAGCAGTACTTC
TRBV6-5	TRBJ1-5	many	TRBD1	CASREDRGWNQPQHF	TGTGCCAGCAGAGAGGACAGGGGATGGAATCAGCCCCAGCATTTT
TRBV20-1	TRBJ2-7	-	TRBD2	CSARKRGLAGYEQYF	TGCAGTGCTAGAAAGAGAGGGCTAGCGGGGTACGAGCAGTACTTC
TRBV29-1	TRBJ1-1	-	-	CSVDGTSDTEAFF	TGCAGCGTTGATGGGACTTCGGACACTGAAGCTTTCTTT
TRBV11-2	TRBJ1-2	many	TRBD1	CASSLVRGRPNGYTF	TGTGCCAGCAGCTTAGTGAGGGGGCGCCCAAATGGCTACACCTTC
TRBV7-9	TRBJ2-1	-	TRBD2	CASSPESTSGNGEQFF	TGTGCCAGCAGCCCCGAGTCCACTAGCGGGAACGGTGAGCAGTTCTTC
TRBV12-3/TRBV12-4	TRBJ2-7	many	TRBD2	CASSLVTSGMSEQYF	TGTGCCAGCAGTTTAGTGACTAGCGGTATGAGCGAGCAGTACTTC
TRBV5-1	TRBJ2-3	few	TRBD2	CASSLNNGGRSDTQYF	TGCGCCAGCAGCTTGAATAACGGCGGGAGGTCAGATACGCAGTATTTT
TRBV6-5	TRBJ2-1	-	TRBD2	CASSYVRASGIVSYNEQFF	TGTGCCAGCAGTTACGTTCGGGCTAGCGGGATTGTCTCCTACAATGAGCAGTTCTTC
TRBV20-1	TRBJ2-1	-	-	CSARDTLHRASIVDEQFF	TGCAGTGCTAGAGATACCCTGCACCGGGCTAGCATTGTCGATGAGCAGTTCTTC
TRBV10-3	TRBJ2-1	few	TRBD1	CAIRGGTVGLEQFF	TGTGCCATCAGGGGTGGGACAGTCGGACTTGAGCAGTTCTTC
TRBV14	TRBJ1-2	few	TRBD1	CASSQDPKGGHGYTF	TGTGCCAGCAGCCAAGATCCTAAAGGGGGCCACGGCTACACCTTC
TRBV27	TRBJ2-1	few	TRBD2	CASRRREKRNEQFF	TGTGCCAGCCGGAGGCGGGAGAAGAGAAACGAGCAGTTCTTC
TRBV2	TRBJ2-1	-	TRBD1	CASSERDRGLDEQFF	TGTGCCAGCAGTGAACGGGACAGGGGGCTGGATGAGCAGTTCTTC
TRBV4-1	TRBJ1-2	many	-	CASRDRGSWGYTF	TGCGCCAGCAGAGATCGGGGCTCTTGGGGCTACACCTTC
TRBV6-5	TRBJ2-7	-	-	CASSYGGAEQYF	TGTGCCAGCAGTTATGGGGGCGCGGAGCAGTACTTC
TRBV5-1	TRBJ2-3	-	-	CASSLGGTALSTDTQYF	TGCGCCAGCAGCTTGGGCGGGACCGCTCTTTCCACAGATACGCAGTATTTT
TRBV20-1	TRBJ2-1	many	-	CSAFLGGRDAYNEQFF	TGCAGTGCTTTCTTGGGCGGGCGGGATGCCTACAATGAGCAGTTCTTC
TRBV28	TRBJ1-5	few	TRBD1	CASGQGARQPQHF	TGTGCCTCCGGACAGGGGGCACGGCAGCCCCAGCATTTT
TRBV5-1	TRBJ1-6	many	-	CASSLEGANVNSPLHF	TGCGCCAGCAGCTTGGAGGGAGCCAACGTTAATTCACCCCTCCACTTT
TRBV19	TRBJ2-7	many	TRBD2	CASSKAGVQGEQYF	TGTGCCAGTAGTAAAGCGGGAGTTCAGGGGGAGCAGTACTTC
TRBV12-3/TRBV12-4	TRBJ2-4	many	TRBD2	CASSLRTSLGIQYF	TGTGCCAGCAGCCTCCGGACTAGCCTCGGCATTCAGTACTTC
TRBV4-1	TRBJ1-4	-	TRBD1	CASSQVPGQVEKLFF	TGCGCCAGCAGCCAAGTACCGGGACAGGTGGAAAAACTGTTTTTT
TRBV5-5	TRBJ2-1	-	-	CASSDTRGKQFF	TGTGCCAGCAGCGACACCCGGGGAAAACAGTTCTTC
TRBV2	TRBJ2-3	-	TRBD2	CASKGTSGGSSTDTQYF	TGTGCCAGCAAGGGGACTAGCGGAGGGTCTAGCACAGATACGCAGTATTTT